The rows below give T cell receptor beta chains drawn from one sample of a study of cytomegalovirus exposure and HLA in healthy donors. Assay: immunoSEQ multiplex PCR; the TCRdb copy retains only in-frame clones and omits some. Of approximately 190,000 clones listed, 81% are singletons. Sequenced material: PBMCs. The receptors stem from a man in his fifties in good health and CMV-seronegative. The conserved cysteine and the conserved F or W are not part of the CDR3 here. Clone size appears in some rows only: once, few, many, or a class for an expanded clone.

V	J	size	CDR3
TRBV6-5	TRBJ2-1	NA	ASLAGDRGSEQF
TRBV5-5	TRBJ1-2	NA	ASSLDVRVDYGYT
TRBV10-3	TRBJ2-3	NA	AISESLKGLLEQY
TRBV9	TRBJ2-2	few	ASSGRGQHRELF
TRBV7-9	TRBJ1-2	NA	ASSLETLDDGYT
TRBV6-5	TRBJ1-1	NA	ASSYRGGRRAF
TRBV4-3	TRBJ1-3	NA	ASSQVWTAGNTIY
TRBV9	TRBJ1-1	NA	ASAGASTEAF
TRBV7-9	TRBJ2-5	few	ASSSTGTSGVIGTQY
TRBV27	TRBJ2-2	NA	ASSPGLPAGELF
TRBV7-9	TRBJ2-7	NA	SSSFPGLAAYEQY
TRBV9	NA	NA	ASSVGQYSYEQY
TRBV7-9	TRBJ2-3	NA	ASSVSTRTDTQY
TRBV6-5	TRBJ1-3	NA	ASSYSPTSGNTIY
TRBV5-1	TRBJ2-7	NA	ASSAVTSASGEQY
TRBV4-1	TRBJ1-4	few	ASSQGMTGDKLF
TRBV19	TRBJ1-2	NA	ASYRDSLGGGGYT
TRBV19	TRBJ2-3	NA	ASSRTGVGTDTQY
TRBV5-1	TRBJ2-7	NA	ASSVIQGSYEQY
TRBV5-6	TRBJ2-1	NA	ASSAPPWYNEQF
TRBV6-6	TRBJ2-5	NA	ASILQGAPQETQY
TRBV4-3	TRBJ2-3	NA	ASSQVWGQGFPDTQY
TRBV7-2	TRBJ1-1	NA	ASSLNAVSTEAF
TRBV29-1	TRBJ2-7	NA	SVAYRTYEQY
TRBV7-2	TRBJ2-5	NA	ASSLGTGRQETQY
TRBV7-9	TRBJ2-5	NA	SSPRTAGRRLAKETQY
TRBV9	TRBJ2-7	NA	ASSVDDRAGSYEQY
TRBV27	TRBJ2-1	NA	ASSSGTYNEQF
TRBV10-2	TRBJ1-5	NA	ASSEGRDSYSNQPQH
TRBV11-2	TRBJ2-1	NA	ASSFRDTVYNEQF
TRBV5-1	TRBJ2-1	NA	ASSLEQRGYNEQF
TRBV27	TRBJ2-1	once	ASRGTGKNEQF
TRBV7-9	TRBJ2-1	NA	ASRIGGGYNEQF
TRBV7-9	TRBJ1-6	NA	ASSQGQRYNSPLH
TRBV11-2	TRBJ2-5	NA	ASSLGAGGPETQY
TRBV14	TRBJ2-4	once	ASSQALAGSIQY
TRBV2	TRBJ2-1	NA	ASSEGGGTGGNNEQF
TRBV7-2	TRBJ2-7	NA	ASSLRQSGEQY
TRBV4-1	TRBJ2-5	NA	ASSQDPWGEQETQY